One and the same sample provided the 2 T cell receptor beta chains below, sequenced in a study of shared clonotypes between healthy human individuals (dated by TCRdb to the early 2020s). The receptor library was made with the immunoSEQ multiplex PCR assay. TCRdb holds this immuneACCESS table with in-frame rearrangements only. Some clones are missing; in checked studies, unresolved V genes explain under half, and the rest has no known cause. This sample is represented by over 1.4 million clones; over 95% of them were singletons. Clones ranked in the top ten supply roughly 1.2% of the sample. The sequencing sample was made of naive CD4+ T cells sorted from blood. The intended sense of this specimen's cell subset or site label: CD45RA+ positively selected. The receptors were sampled from a man younger than 40 in good health.

With respect to this clone: The same CDR3 also results from other DNA sequences found in this sample. The chain has TRBV18 and TRBJ2-2, with TRBD1 matching 8 bases. Germline V CDR1 and CDR2: KGHSH, LQKENI. The CDR3 spans 15 residues. Losses at the gene ends were 6 bases for V and 1 base for J; bases not matched to a gene: 4. CDR3 in amino acids: CASSLGTGNTGELFF. In DNA, the CDR3 is TGTGCCAGCTCCCTCGGGACAGGGAACACCGGGGAGCTGTTTTTT.

This clone was counted once. This chain connects TRBV27 to TRBJ2-6; TRBD1 matches at 7 bases. This CDR3 has 19 residues. Trimming removed 3 bases from V and 1 base from J; junction bases left unmatched: 12. CDR1 and CDR2 from the germline V gene are MNHEY and SMNVEV (reference sequence). CDR3 coding DNA: TGTGCCAGCAGTTTGATTTTCGGGACAGCAGAGTCTGGGGCCAACGTCCTGACTTTC. It yields the protein CASSLIFGTAESGANVLTF. The full variable domain, rest sourced from reference TRBV27 and TRBJ2-6, is EAQVTQNPRYLITVTGKKLTVTCSQNMNHEYMSWYRQDPGLGLRQIYYSMNVEVTDKGDVPEGYKVSRKEKRNFPLILESPSPNQTSLYFCASSLIFGTAESGANVLTFGAGSRLTVL.